Listed here are 6 T cell receptor beta chains from one sample, sequenced in a study of blood T cell repertoires in COVID-19. Generated by immunoSEQ multiplex PCR, the TCRdb table keeps only in-frame clones and is missing some. Counted here are more than 200,000 clones, 85% to 90% occurring once; the ten biggest clones make up 2.2%. Sequences were obtained from peripheral blood. Receptor source: a woman aged 45 to 65 with acute or convalescent COVID-19.

CDR3 protein: CASSPLGVSSDTQYF. DNA for the CDR3: TGTGCCAGCAGCCCGCTAGGGGTCAGCTCGGATACGCAGTATTTT. The V call is TRBV7-2, the J call TRBJ2-3, with a possible D match to TRBD1 (5 bases). V lost 5 bases, J lost 6 bases, and 18 bases lay in between. The CDR3 loop spans 15 amino acids. Germline CDR1 SGHTA, CDR2 FQGNSA.

This chain uses TRBV7-3 with TRBJ2-3; TRBD2 matches at 12 bases. The CDR3 totals 14 residues. Germline assignment: CDR1 SGHTA and CDR2 FQGTGA. Losses at the gene ends were 5 bases for V and 6 bases for J; bases not matched to a gene: 3. CDR3 sequence reads: CASSPGTSGDTQYF. The CDR3 nucleotides read TGTGCCAGCAGCCCCGGGACTAGCGGGGATACGCAGTATTTT.

This rearrangement joins TRBV7-2 to TRBJ1-2, with a tentative D call TRBD1 (6 bases). The CDR3 totals 15 residues. Trimming left V 4 bases short and J 5 bases short, with 17 bases between. Germline V CDR1 and CDR2: SGHTA, FQGNSA. CDR3 nucleotide sequence: TGTGCCAGCAGCTCGGACAGCCCCGGATCGTATGGCTACACCTTC. This gives the protein CASSSDSPGSYGYTF. Full variable domain (remainder filled in from reference TRBV7-2 and TRBJ1-2): GAGVSQSPSNKVTEKGKDVELRCDPISGHTALYWYRQSLGQGLEFLIYFQGNSAPDKSGLPSDRFSAERTGGSVSTLTIQRTQQEDSAVYLCASSSDSPGSYGYTFGSGTRLTVV.

The CDR3 sequence is CASSPRGTKGYNEQFF. The CDR3 bases are TGTGCCAGTAGTCCAAGGGGGACGAAAGGGTACAATGAGCAGTTCTTC. The chain uses TRBV19 and TRBJ2-1; TRBD1 is a possible D gene (6 bases). This CDR3 spans 16 amino acids. Per germline, CDR1 LNHDA and CDR2 SQIVND (reference sequence). The ends were cut back, 5 bases at V and 4 bases at J, with 18 bases in the middle.

The V and J genes are TRBV5-1 and TRBJ2-5; D remains unclear. Trimming took 0 bases from V and 0 from J, leaving 6 bases between them. The CDR3 has 14 residues. The germline gives CDR1 SGHRS, CDR2 YFSETQ. The CDR3 bases are TGCGCCAGCAGCTTGGGAGGCAACCAAGAGACCCAGTACTTC. It codes for CASSLGGNQETQYF.

The gene calls are TRBV7-2 and TRBJ1-4; a possible D gene is TRBD1 (5 bases). Per germline, CDR1 SGHTA and CDR2 FQGNSA. The CDR3 totals 15 residues. The V end was cut by 3 bases, the J end by 8 bases, with 16 bases between. DNA for the CDR3: TGTGCCAGCAGCTTTGTAGCAGGGAAGGGCGAAAAACTGTTTTTT. Its protein is CASSFVAGKGEKLFF.